A single sample gave rise to the 21 T cell receptor beta chains below, sequenced in a study of cytotoxic CD8 clonotypes in ibrutinib-treated CLL (dated by TCRdb to 2020 to 2022). The library was obtained by the immunoSEQ multiplex PCR assay. The immuneACCESS repertoire file appears here via TCRdb, limited to in-frame rearrangements. These files lack a portion of the clones; in checked studies, under half of the deficit traces to unresolved V genes, and the cause of the others is not known. This sample comprises around 310,000 clones, 70% to 80% of them detected only once. The ten largest clones represent 6.7% of the sample. The material was PBMCs, obtained before ibrutinib treatment. These receptors came from a human donor with chronic lymphocytic leukemia.

The chain joins TRBV5-4 to TRBJ2-7, with unresolved D. The CDR3 sequence is 11 residues long. Germline CDR1 SGHNT, CDR2 YYREEE (reference sequence). The V end lost 4 bases, the J end lost 3 bases, and 5 bases lay between the germline ends. The chain's CDR3 is CASSHNYEQYF. For the CDR3, the DNA is TGTGCCAGCAGCCACAACTACGAGCAGTACTTC.

This rearrangement joins TRBV2 to TRBJ2-1; D is unresolved. Germline V gives CDR1 SNHLY, CDR2 FYNNEI. This CDR3 comprises 14 residues. Trimming stripped 2 bases from V and 6 bases from J, with 11 bases between. Written as DNA, the CDR3 is TGTGCCAGCAGTGAAACCAGGATTACCAATGAGCAGTTCTTC. Residues: CASSETRITNEQFF.

This chain connects TRBV6-1 to TRBJ2-1; D not resolved. Between the trimmed V and J ends, which lost 6 bases and 10 bases, there was a span of 19 bases. This CDR3 contains 14 residues. Looked up from germline, CDR1 is MNHNS and CDR2 is SASEGT. The CDR3 nucleotides are TGTGCCAGCAGCCCTAGTTTGGTATTTCCGGAGCAGTTCTTC. It yields the protein CASSPSLVFPEQFF.

The count of this clone is one. The chain combines TRBV20-1 with TRBJ2-7; no clear D. The CDR3 covers 11 residues. Germline lookup yields CDR1 DFQATT and CDR2 SNEGSKA (reference sequence). V was pared by 0 bases and J by 7 bases, with 7 bases between. CDR3 nucleotides: TGCAGTGCTAGAGATTCCCATGAGCAGTACTTC. Translation gives CSARDSHEQYF.

The chain employs TRBV5-1 and TRBJ2-1; the D gene is possibly TRBD1 (6 bases). Trimming took 4 bases from V and 4 from J, leaving 18 bases between them. CDR1 and CDR2 (germline): SGHRS, YFSETQ. This CDR3 has 16 residues. CDR3 amino acids: CASSQGITGSYNEQFF. The CDR3 DNA reads as TGCGCCAGCAGCCAGGGGATTACAGGGAGTTACAATGAGCAGTTCTTC.

In its sample, this clone was seen once. This chain links TRBV28 with TRBJ2-7; D call uncertain. V dropped 4 bases and J dropped 3 bases, with 13 bases sitting between them. The CDR3 spans 14 residues. The germline V gene has CDR1 MDHEN and CDR2 SYDVKM. The CDR3 sequence is CASSSLTALYEQYF. The DNA for the CDR3 is TGTGCCAGCAGTTCACTAACCGCTCTCTACGAGCAGTACTTC. The full variable domain, completed using reference TRBV28 and TRBJ2-7, is DVKVTQSSRYLVKRTGEKVFLECVQDMDHENMFWYRQDPGLGLRLIYFSYDVKMKEKGDIPEGYSVSREKKERFSLILESASTNQTSMYLCASSSLTALYEQYFGPGTRLTVT.

The chain carries TRBV7-3 and TRBJ2-3, with a possible D match to TRBD2 (5 bases). The CDR3 length is 20 residues. V lost 5 bases and J 0 bases, leaving 27 bases between the germline ends. Looked up from germline, CDR1 is SGHTA and CDR2 is FQGTGA. Written as DNA, the CDR3 is TGTGCCAGCAGCCCCGCTCCCCTAGGACTTTGGTCTCCTAGCACAGATACGCAGTATTTT. Translated, it gives CASSPAPLGLWSPSTDTQYF.

This chain connects TRBV4-3 to TRBJ1-2; D not resolved. V was clipped by 1 base and J by 4 bases, with 16 bases between them. This CDR3 comprises 16 residues. Germline CDR1 reads LGHNA; CDR2 reads YSLEER. The CDR3 loop is CASSQAQAGLAYGYTF. CDR3 coding DNA: TGCGCCAGCAGCCAAGCCCAGGCTGGTCTCGCCTATGGCTACACCTTC.

This clone came up once. V usage is TRBV6-5 and J usage is TRBJ1-2, with D possibly being TRBD1 (6 bases). The germline CDR1 and CDR2 sequences are MNHEY and SVGAGI. CDR3 length equals 13 residues. Trimming took off 2 bases at V and 13 bases at J, with 17 bases between the two ends. This CDR3 reads CASSYTTGGGVTF. CDR3 nucleotide sequence: TGTGCCAGCAGTTACACTACCGGGGGCGGGGTCACCTTC.

The chain uses TRBV18 and TRBJ2-1, with TRBD2 matching over 8 bases. This CDR3 has 15 residues. The trim removed 3 bases at V and 4 bases at J, leaving 5 bases unmatched. Germline lookup yields CDR1 KGHSH and CDR2 LQKENI. The CDR3 spells CASSPGLGAYNEQFF. The CDR3 region has the DNA TGTGCCAGCTCACCGGGACTAGGAGCGTACAATGAGCAGTTCTTC.

The chain joins TRBV11-2 to TRBJ2-7, with TRBD2 identical over 7 bases. The junction had 6 bases not matched to a gene; V was cut back by 1 base and J by 3 bases. The CDR3 spans 15 residues. Per the germline V gene, CDR1 is SGHAT and CDR2 is FQNNGV. The CDR3 DNA sequence: TGTGCCAGCAGCTTAGGGCTAGCGGTAATCTACGAGCAGTACTTC. Translating gives CASSLGLAVIYEQYF. The full variable domain, its missing parts supplied by reference TRBV11-2 and TRBJ2-7, is EAGVAQSPRYKIIEKRQSVAFWCNPISGHATLYWYQQILGQGPKLLIQFQNNGVVDDSQLPKDRFSAERLKGVDSTLKIQPAKLEDSAVYLCASSLGLAVIYEQYFGPGTRLTVT.

This clone has more than one count but fewer than ten. This rearrangement joins TRBV19 to TRBJ1-2; 7 nucleotides match TRBD1. Germline V gene sequence: CDR1 LNHDA, CDR2 SQIVND (reference sequence). V shed 3 bases, J shed 4 bases, and the junction held 2 bases outside the gene matches. CDR3 length: 13 amino acids. The CDR3 DNA is TGTGCCAGTAGTATCCGGGACAGCTATGGCTACACCTTC. It specifies CASSIRDSYGYTF.

The chain has TRBV4-2 and TRBJ2-7; no reliable D call. Germline-derived CDR1 and CDR2 are LGHNA and YNFKEQ. The CDR3 has 12 amino acids. V was pared by 1 base and J by 7 bases, with 8 bases between. The DNA of the CDR3 is TGTGCCAGCAGCCAAGGAATGGGAGAGCAGTACTTC. Translating gives CASSQGMGEQYF.

CDR3 DNA sequence: TGTGCCAGCAGCTTAAGCGGGGTGGGTAACTATGGCTACACCTTC. It encodes CASSLSGVGNYGYTF. V and J are TRBV7-9 and TRBJ1-2; D uncertain. The CDR3 runs to 15 residues. Germline V gene sequence: CDR1 SEHNR, CDR2 FQNEAQ (reference sequence). The ends were cut back, 2 bases at V and 1 base at J, with 11 bases in the middle.

V and J are TRBV15 and TRBJ1-1; D not certain. V dropped 3 bases and J dropped 0 bases, with 5 bases sitting between them. Per the germline V gene, CDR1 is LNHNV and CDR2 is YYDKDF (reference sequence). This CDR3 has 13 residues. The CDR3 reads CATSRTMNTEAFF. DNA for the CDR3: TGTGCCACCAGCAGGACTATGAACACTGAAGCTTTCTTT.

This clone was recorded once. This chain's CDR3 is CAWSTLAWETQYF. Written as DNA, the CDR3 is TGTGCCTGGAGCACCCTAGCGTGGGAGACCCAGTACTTC. The chain links TRBV30 to TRBJ2-5; D is perhaps TRBD2 (6 bases). The CDR3 is 13 residues long. The germline gives CDR1 GTSNPN, CDR2 SVGIG (reference sequence). V dropped 3 bases and J dropped 5 bases, with 13 bases sitting between them.

The rearrangement links TRBV5-1 to TRBJ2-7; 9 bases are shared with TRBD2. The V and J ends lost 4 bases and 5 bases, in that order; junction bases with no gene match: 19. Germline-derived CDR1 and CDR2 are SGHRS and YFSETQ. The CDR3 extends over 18 amino acids. CDR3 loop: CASSLRTKALAGPNEQYF. The CDR3 DNA is TGCGCCAGCAGCCTTCGGACTAAGGCACTAGCGGGTCCTAACGAGCAGTACTTC.

The J gene is TRBJ2-7, the V gene TRBV9; D might be TRBD2 (6 bases). The germline gives CDR1 SGDLS, CDR2 YYNGEE. V lost 0 bases and J 3 bases, leaving 13 bases between the germline ends. The length of the CDR3 is 15 residues. The CDR3 DNA reads TGTGCCAGCAGCGTAGCTGGCGGGACCAACTACGAGCAGTACTTC. As protein: CASSVAGGTNYEQYF.

The chain employs TRBV5-1 and TRBJ1-5; the D gene is possibly TRBD1 (6 bases). Germline CDR1 SGHRS, CDR2 YFSETQ. The CDR3 has 14 residues. The V gene lost 0 bases and the J gene lost 7 bases, with 11 bases spanning the gap. CDR3 nucleotides: TGCGCCAGCAGCTTGGCAGGGGACGGACAGCCCCAGCATTTT. This sequence encodes CASSLAGDGQPQHF.

CDR3 DNA sequence: TGTGCCAGCAGTTTAACTATCTTACTAGCGATTAATGAGCAGTTCTTC. This encodes CASSLTILLAINEQFF. V is TRBV27 and J is TRBJ2-1; 7 bases fit TRBD2. The ends lost 2 bases at V and 7 bases at J; junction bases unmatched: 11. This CDR3 spans 16 amino acids. CDR1 and CDR2 from the germline V gene are MNHEY and SMNVEV (reference sequence).

V is TRBV2 and J is TRBJ1-1; 8 bases are shared with TRBD1. In germline, CDR1 is SNHLY, CDR2 FYNNEI. The CDR3 sequence is 18 residues long. V shed 0 bases, J shed 11 bases, and the junction held 20 bases outside the gene matches. CDR3 nucleotides: TGTGCCAGCAGTGAAGCTCTGGGAGCACAGGGGGATGGTCGTACGGCTTTCTTT. Protein sequence: CASSEALGAQGDGRTAFF.